This TCR beta chain was retrieved from a study of PD-L1 blockade in urothelial cancer. Study-level background: Blood was evaluated 3 weeks (second dose) and 6 weeks after therapy began. Median T cell yield from blood was over 130,000.

The ends were cut back, 2 bases at V and 7 bases at J, with 11 bases in the middle. The CDR3 runs 12 residues. Germline loops: CDR1 GTSNPN, CDR2 SVGIG (reference sequence). Some clones are missing from TCRdb's copy, which holds only in-frame ones; the method was immunoSEQ multiplex PCR. The table records tens of thousands of clones, around 75% of them present only once. Sequenced material: PBMCs, taken around atezolizumab (anti-PD-L1) treatment. The chain is built from TRBV30 and TRBJ2-5; D possibly corresponds to TRBD2 (5 bases). The source is a man aged 50 or older with urothelial cancer. CDR3 DNA: TGTGCCTGGAGTCAACAAGGAGGGACCCAGTACTTC. Residues: CAWSQQGGTQYF.